This T cell receptor beta chain originates from a study of cytomegalovirus exposure and HLA in healthy donors. On the study more broadly: Per a later analysis, the 666 first-cohort and 120 or so validation repertoires shared one platform.

Germline trimming cut 7 bases from V and 3 bases from J; bases unmatched to any gene: 5. This CDR3 is built from 14 residues. Germline CDR1 reads WSHSY; CDR2 reads SAAADI. Method: immunoSEQ multiplex PCR; TCRdb's copy keeps in-frame clones and lacks some. Of 250,000 to 300,000 clones in the sample, approximately 83% were seen once. This TCR derives from a woman aged 18-35 years in good health and CMV-seronegative. The sample taken for sequencing was PBMCs. The chain combines TRBV10-2 with TRBJ1-2; 10 positions match TRBD1. CDR3 bases: TGCGCCAGCAACCCGACAGGGGGCGACTATGGCTACACCTTC. Protein product: CASNPTGGDYGYTF.